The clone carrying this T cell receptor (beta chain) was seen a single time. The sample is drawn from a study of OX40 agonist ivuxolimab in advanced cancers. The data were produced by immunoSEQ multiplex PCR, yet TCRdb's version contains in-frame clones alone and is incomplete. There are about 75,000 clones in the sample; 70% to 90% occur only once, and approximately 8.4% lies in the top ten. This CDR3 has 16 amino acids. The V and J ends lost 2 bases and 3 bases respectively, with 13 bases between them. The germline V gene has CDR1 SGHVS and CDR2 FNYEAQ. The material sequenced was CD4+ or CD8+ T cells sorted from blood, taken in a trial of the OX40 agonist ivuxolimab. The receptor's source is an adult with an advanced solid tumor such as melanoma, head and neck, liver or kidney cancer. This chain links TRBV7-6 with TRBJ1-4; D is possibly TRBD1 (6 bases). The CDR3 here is CASSLIRGEANEKLFF. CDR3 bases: TGTGCCAGCAGCTTAATCAGGGGAGAAGCTAATGAAAAACTGTTTTTT.